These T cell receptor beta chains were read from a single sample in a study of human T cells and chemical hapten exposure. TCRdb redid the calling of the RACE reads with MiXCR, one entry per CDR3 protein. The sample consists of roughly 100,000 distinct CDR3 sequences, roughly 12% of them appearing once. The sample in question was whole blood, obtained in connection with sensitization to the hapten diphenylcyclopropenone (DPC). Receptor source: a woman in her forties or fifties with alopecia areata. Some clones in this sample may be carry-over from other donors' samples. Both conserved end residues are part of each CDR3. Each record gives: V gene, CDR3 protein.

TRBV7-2 CASSFDRLYNEQFF
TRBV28 CASSTLGQGFSDTQYF
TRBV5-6 CASSLSVLVSYNEQFF
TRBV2 CASSNLGNTDTQYF
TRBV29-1 CSVALRQSSSYNEQFF
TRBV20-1 CSAKGQGLSNQPQHF
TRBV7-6 CASSLELSWTSDYEQYF
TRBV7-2 CASSLISGTDTQYF
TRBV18 CASSPGQRNTEAFF
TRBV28 CASSLMEVGLGTEAFF
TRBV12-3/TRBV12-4 CASSSQAGILTVEQYF
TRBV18 CASSPEEVYGYTF
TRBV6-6 CASSYSGTSGAYSYEQYF
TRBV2 CASSDWESQMNTEAFF
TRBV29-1 CSVEVSGETQYF
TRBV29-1 CSDTATYGYTF
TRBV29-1 CSVKRGSSYEQYF
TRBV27 CASSLGHGYTF
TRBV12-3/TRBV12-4 CASNRGGVRDTQYF
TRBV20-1 CSAQGNTEAFF
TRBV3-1 CASSKLTGGNTIYF
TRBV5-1 CASSLTGLPQETQYF
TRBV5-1 CASSPTASDEQYF
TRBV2 CASSRQGFGIYEQYF
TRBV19 CASKNPTGTPDNEQFF
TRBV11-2 CASSSRDRGRDTQYF
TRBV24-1 CATTQGDTQYF
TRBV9 CASSAQVGTGGNEQYF
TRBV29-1 CSVDRQNCQPQHF
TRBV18 CASSQSGVHEQFF
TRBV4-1 CASTLGQGARGEKLFF
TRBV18 CASSPEETQYF
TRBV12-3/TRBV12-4 CASSPNRGLGGPIF
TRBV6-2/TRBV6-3 CASMRSGTTIYEQYF
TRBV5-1 CASSLVARPGEGQYF
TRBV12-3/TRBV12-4 CASRLTGNYGYTF
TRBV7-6 CASSSNTQETQYF
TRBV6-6 CASSPTEINQPQHF
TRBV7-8 CASSNGINSGRASGANVLTF
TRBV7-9 CASSPWTSGDQETQYF
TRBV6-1 CATDLPKPTGGGFF
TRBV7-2 CASSHAGTPGSYNEQFF
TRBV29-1 CSVDEDRGRGAFF
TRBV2 CASANVGSGQFF
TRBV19 CASSPRTSYNEQFF
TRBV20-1 CSARSLSGVRQIDEQFF
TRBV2 CASQKEETQYF